The 25 T cell receptor beta chains below come from one sample, sequenced in a study of T and B cells in COVID-19 patients. Multiplex PCR with BIOMED2 TRB-A/B primer pools amplified TRB rearrangements. From the multiplex PCR reads, TCRdb called clonotypes with MiXCR, one entry per CDR3 protein. Among approximately 5,200 distinct CDR3 sequences, nearly 20% were seen once, and the ten largest hold approximately 7%. Each TRB amplification used roughly 250-550 ng of genomic DNA from blood. The sample taken for sequencing was blood. Receptor source: a human donor who had recovered from COVID-19.

This clonotype counts as medium-sized. The V and J genes are TRBV6-1 and TRBJ2-7; TRBD1 aligns across 8 bases. The V and J ends lost 5 bases and 12 bases, in that order; junction bases with no gene match: 6. This CDR3 is 11 amino acids long. CDR1 is MNHNS, CDR2 SASEGT, per germline. This CDR3 is CASSLGQGRYF. CDR3 nucleotides: TGTGCCAGCAGTTTAGGACAGGGTCGGTACTTC.

This clonotype came up many times. V usage is TRBV28 and J usage is TRBJ2-6; the D is unclear. The length of the CDR3 is 13 residues. Germline V gives CDR1 MDHEN, CDR2 SYDVKM. Trimming took off 3 bases at V and 4 bases at J, with 4 bases between the two ends. The CDR3 DNA reads TGTGCCAGCAGTTTCCGGGGGGCCAACGTCCTGACTTTC. Residues: CASSFRGANVLTF.

This clonotype was seen just once. J is TRBJ2-5 and V is TRBV6-1; D is possibly TRBD2 (7 bases). V was pared by 8 bases and J by 4 bases, with 26 bases between. Germline values: CDR1 MNHNS, CDR2 SASEGT. CDR3 size: 17 residues. The CDR3 here is CASGGLRGRGGPETQYF. CDR3 nucleotides: TGTGCCAGCGGGGGACTGCGGGGGAGGGGGGGACCAGAGACCCAGTACTTC.

This clonotype ranks as medium-sized (0.01 to 0.1%). The rearrangement links TRBV11-3 to TRBJ2-2, with a weak D call TRBD1 (6 bases). CDR3 length equals 15 residues. CDR1 and CDR2 from the germline V gene are SGHNT and YENEEA. Trimming took 1 base from V and 5 from J, leaving 11 bases between them. The CDR3 is CASSLGTVQTGELFF. The CDR3 region has the DNA TGTGCCAGCAGCTTAGGGACAGTGCAGACCGGGGAGCTGTTTTTT.

This chain links TRBV27 with TRBJ2-7; 12 bases match TRBD2. Trimming cost V 2 bases and J 0 bases; bases outside gene matches: 8. Germline V lookup: CDR1 MNHEY, CDR2 SMNVEV (reference sequence). CDR3 size: 18 residues. CDR3 coding DNA: TGTGCCAGCAGTTTAGGGGCTAGCGGGAGGGGGACCTCCTACGAGCAGTACTTC. It yields the protein CASSLGASGRGTSYEQYF.

As regards this clonotype: A much larger clone differs from this one at a single base, so this may be a read error. The CDR3 sequence is CASSLGIRAYELYF. The CDR3 DNA is TGCGCCAGCAGCTTAGGAATCAGGGCCTACGAGCTGTACTTC. The chain couples TRBV5-1 to TRBJ2-7; the D gene is possibly TRBD1 (5 bases). The CDR3 is 14 residues long. CDR1 is SGHRS and CDR2 is YFSETQ in the germline V gene.

This clonotype has a handful of counts. This sequence joins TRBV9 and TRBJ2-2; 15 bases line up with TRBD2. The V gene end was trimmed by 3 bases and the J gene end by 3 bases; junction bases not matched to a gene: 3. The CDR3 length is 17 residues. Germline loops: CDR1 SGDLS, CDR2 YYNGEE. CDR3 sequence reads: CASSAGLAGGDTGELFF. The CDR3, as DNA: TGTGCCAGCAGCGCCGGACTAGCGGGAGGGGACACCGGGGAGCTGTTTTTT.

This clonotype is deemed medium-sized. The genes are TRBV19 and TRBJ1-4; D is uncertain. CDR3 length: 14 amino acids. V lost 2 bases, J lost 3 bases, and 7 bases lay in between. Germline assignment: CDR1 LNHDA and CDR2 SQIVND (reference sequence). CDR3 protein: CASSIFTANEKLFF. In DNA form, the CDR3 reads TGTGCCAGTAGTATATTTACGGCTAATGAAAAACTGTTTTTT.

The chain joins TRBV20-1 to TRBJ2-7; tentative D call: TRBD1 (5 bases). Germline CDR1 and CDR2: DFQATT and SNEGSKA (reference sequence). This CDR3 spans 14 amino acids. V was clipped by 0 bases and J by 6 bases, with 15 bases between them. This CDR3 reads CSARDSAGPGEQYF. The CDR3 region has the DNA TGCAGTGCTAGAGATTCGGCAGGGCCAGGCGAGCAGTACTTC.

This rearrangement joins TRBV4-3 to TRBJ1-3, with 8 bases identical to TRBD1. Unmatched junction bases numbered 9, after V lost 2 bases and J lost 3 bases. CDR1 and CDR2 (germline): LGHNA, YSLEER. This CDR3 region has 17 residues. The CDR3 loop reads CASSQLPGTGVGNTIYF. The CDR3 DNA reads TGCGCCAGCAGCCAATTACCCGGGACAGGTGTTGGAAACACCATATATTTT.

This chain joins TRBV5-1 and TRBJ1-3; weak D call: TRBD1 (6 bases). This CDR3 is 16 amino acids long. Germline CDR1 SGHRS, CDR2 YFSETQ. V shed 3 bases and J shed 0 bases, with 13 bases lying between them. The CDR3 nucleotides read TGCGCCAGCAGCTACGACAGGTACGACTCTGGAAACACCATATATTTT. Amino acids: CASSYDRYDSGNTIYF.

This clonotype was recorded at least ten times. The DNA of the CDR3 is TGTGCCAGCAGTTCTTGCGGGGACAGGGGTCAGCCCCAGCATTTT. As protein: CASSSCGDRGQPQHF. The V and J genes are TRBV5-4 and TRBJ1-5; 10 nucleotides match TRBD1. This CDR3 comprises 15 residues. The junction had 8 bases not matched to a gene; V was cut back by 5 bases and J by 6 bases. Germline V gives CDR1 SGHNT, CDR2 YYREEE (reference sequence).

The chain carries TRBV9 and TRBJ1-6, with D possibly being TRBD1 (5 bases). Trimming took 3 bases from V and 14 from J, leaving 24 bases between them. Germline V gene data show CDR1 as SGDLS and CDR2 as YYNGEE. This CDR3 is 16 amino acids long. CDR3 in amino acids: CASSGGIGDGAEALHF. The CDR3 DNA sequence: TGTGCCAGCAGCGGGGGTATCGGGGACGGGGCTGAGGCCCTCCACTTT.

This clonotype is medium-sized. At one end the junction does not follow the germline gene, possibly because of a read error. V gene TRBV6-1 combines with J gene TRBJ2-5; the D is unclear. The CDR3 is 11 residues long. Germline V gives CDR1 MNHNS, CDR2 SASEGT. The DNA of the CDR3 is TGTGCCAGCAGCGAATTGTATGGGCGTCACTTC. Its translation is CASSELYGRHF.

This chain uses TRBV6-5 with TRBJ2-1; D gene ambiguous. Germline CDR1 reads MNHEY; CDR2 reads SVGAGI. Trimming cost V 0 bases and J 11 bases, with 8 bases left between them. The CDR3 runs to 12 residues. The CDR3 region has the DNA TGTGCCAGCAGTTACTCTGGCGGACAGCAGTTCTTC. Amino acid sequence: CASSYSGGQQFF.

V and J are TRBV5-1 and TRBJ1-1, with a weak D call TRBD1 (5 bases). The V gene's germline CDR1 is SGHRS and CDR2 YFSETQ. Between the trimmed V and J ends, which lost 7 bases and 2 bases, there was a span of 15 bases. The CDR3 contains 14 residues. The CDR3 is CASAPGGINTEAFF. For the CDR3, the DNA is TGCGCCAGCGCTCCGGGGGGGATAAACACTGAAGCTTTCTTT.

Concerning this clonotype itself: The junction and the germline gene differ at one end; a read error may be behind it. V is TRBV5-1 and J is TRBJ2-5; no clear D. There are 14 residues in the CDR3. Germline V CDR1 and CDR2: SGHRS, YFSETQ. CDR3 sequence reads: CARSLLNVKETQSF. CDR3 in DNA: TGTGCCAGAAGCTTGCTCAACGTAAAAGAGACCCAGTCCTTC.

This clonotype was recorded at least ten times. The V gene is TRBV6-2 or TRBV6-3, the J gene TRBJ1-5; no firm D call. The CDR3 runs 15 residues. V gave up 5 bases and J gave up 5 bases, with 16 bases separating them. CDR1 and CDR2 from the germline V gene are MNHEY and SVGEGT. The CDR3 here is CASSRLLDPYQPQHF. The CDR3 nucleotides are TGTGCCAGCAGTAGACTACTGGACCCTTATCAGCCCCAGCATTTT.

Ten or more counts support this clonotype. The chain is built from TRBV14 and TRBJ2-7; TRBD2 matches 8 bases. The CDR3 covers 13 residues. V dropped 1 base and J dropped 12; count of bases not matched to a gene: 8. Germline V gives CDR1 SGHDN, CDR2 FVKESK. The CDR3 is CASSQVLAGGVYF. CDR3 in DNA: TGTGCCAGCAGCCAAGTATTGGCGGGAGGCGTGTACTTC.

By share of the sample, this clonotype is medium-sized (0.01 to 0.1%). This sequence joins TRBV10-3 and TRBJ2-3; 8 bases map to TRBD2. The germline gives CDR1 ENHRY, CDR2 SYGVKD. J gave up 10 bases and V 6 bases, and 21 bases lay outside the gene matches. The CDR3 consists of 17 residues. This chain's CDR3 is CAIRIAGRPHWSPSQYF. CDR3 DNA sequence: TGTGCCATCAGGATAGCGGGGAGGCCTCATTGGAGTCCATCGCAGTATTTT.

This clonotype is judged medium-sized. This chain links TRBV5-4 with TRBJ2-1; D gene ambiguous. Germline-derived CDR1 and CDR2 are SGHNT and YYREEE (reference sequence). The ends were cut back, 0 bases at V and 7 bases at J, with 5 bases in the middle. CDR3 size: 12 residues. The CDR3 coding sequence is TGTGCCAGCAGCTTGGAAGGGAATGAGCAGTTCTTC. This gives the protein CASSLEGNEQFF.

This clonotype occurred a few times. The chain employs TRBV20-1 and TRBJ2-5; TRBD2 matches 14 bases. Germline V gene data show CDR1 as DFQATT and CDR2 as SNEGSKA (reference sequence). The CDR3 consists of 15 residues. The J segment lost 5 bases and the V segment lost 5 bases, leaving 7 bases of the junction unmatched. In DNA, the CDR3 is TGCAGTGCTGATCGACTAGCGGGGGGGCACGAGACCCAGTACTTC. This gives the protein CSADRLAGGHETQYF.

V usage is TRBV11-3 and J usage is TRBJ2-1, with D possibly being TRBD1 (6 bases). CDR3 size: 17 residues. The germline V and J ends were trimmed by 0 bases and 4 bases, with 16 bases remaining between them. Per germline, CDR1 SGHNT and CDR2 YENEEA. The CDR3: CASSLDQDTGIYNEQFF. CDR3 coding DNA: TGTGCCAGCAGCTTAGATCAAGACACAGGGATATACAATGAGCAGTTCTTC.

Details on this clonotype: The conserved phenylalanine or tryptophan normally closing the CDR3 is absent here, so this likely arose from a read error. The rearrangement joins TRBV28 to TRBJ1-5; possible D gene TRBD1, 6 bases. CDR3 length: 17 residues. Germline V gene sequence: CDR1 MDHEN, CDR2 SYDVKM. V shed 4 bases and J shed 3 bases, with 19 bases lying between them. The CDR3 protein is CASSSSPWQGLNQPQHL. The CDR3 bases are TGTGCCAGCAGTTCCTCCCCCTGGCAGGGGCTCAATCAGCCCCAGCATTTA.

This clonotype qualifies as medium-sized. The rearrangement uses TRBV19 and TRBJ1-5; no firm D call. CDR1 and CDR2 from the germline V gene are LNHDA and SQIVND (reference sequence). The CDR3 consists of 14 residues. Between the trimmed V and J ends, which lost 10 bases and 3 bases, there was a span of 16 bases. Here the CDR3 DNA reads TGTGCCACCCGTGATTGGGTGGACAATCAGCCCCAGCATTTT. It specifies CATRDWVDNQPQHF.